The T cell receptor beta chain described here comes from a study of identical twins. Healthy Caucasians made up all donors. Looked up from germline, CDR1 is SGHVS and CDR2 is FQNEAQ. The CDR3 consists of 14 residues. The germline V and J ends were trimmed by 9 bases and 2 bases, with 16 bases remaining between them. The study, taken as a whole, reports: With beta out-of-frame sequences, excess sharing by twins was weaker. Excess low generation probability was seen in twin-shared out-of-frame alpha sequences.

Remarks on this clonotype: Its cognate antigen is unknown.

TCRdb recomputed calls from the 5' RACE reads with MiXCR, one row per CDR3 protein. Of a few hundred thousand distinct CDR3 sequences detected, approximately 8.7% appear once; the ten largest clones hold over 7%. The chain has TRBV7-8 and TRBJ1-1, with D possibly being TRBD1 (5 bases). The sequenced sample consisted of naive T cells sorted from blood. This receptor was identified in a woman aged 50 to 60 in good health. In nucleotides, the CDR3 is TGTGCCAGTATAACCGGGACGGGAAACACTGAAGCTTTCTTT. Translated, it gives CASITGTGNTEAFF.